This is a list of T cell receptor beta chains from one sample in a study of blood T cells in healthy people across ages. A single record per CDR3 protein comes from TCRdb applying MiXCR to the 5' RACE reads. The sample includes more than 1 million distinct CDR3 sequences, more than 40% of them seen just once. Specimen: blood. The receptors were sampled from a woman in her fifties or sixties in good health. The CDR3 runs from the conserved cysteine through the conserved F or W. D genes are given only for firm matches. Part of the rows lack a size; the others show once, few, many or a class for expanded clones.

CDR3aa: CASRRQGGYEQYF
CDR3nt: TGCGCCAGCAGGAGACAGGGTGGCTACGAGCAGTACTTC
j_gene: TRBJ2-7
v_gene: TRBV10-2
d_gene: TRBD1
abundance: many
len: 13

CDR3aa: CASSLEAGGIYNEQFF
CDR3nt: TGTGCCAGCAGCTTAGAAGCGGGAGGCATCTACAATGAGCAGTTCTTC
j_gene: TRBJ2-1
v_gene: TRBV7-2
d_gene: TRBD2
abundance: NA
len: 16

CDR3aa: CSAFSGRAYNEQFF
CDR3nt: TGCAGTGCTTTTAGCGGGAGGGCCTACAATGAGCAGTTCTTC
j_gene: TRBJ2-1
v_gene: TRBV20-1
d_gene: TRBD2
abundance: NA
len: 14

CDR3aa: CASSRGELGEQFF
CDR3nt: TGTGCCAGCAGCCGGGGGGAGTTGGGTGAGCAGTTCTTC
j_gene: TRBJ2-1
v_gene: TRBV3-1
d_gene: NA
abundance: few
len: 13

CDR3aa: CASSQVPLAGGRSSYEQYF
CDR3nt: TGTGCCAGCAGCCAGGTTCCCCTAGCGGGAGGACGAAGCTCCTACGAGCAGTACTTC
j_gene: TRBJ2-7
v_gene: TRBV3-1
d_gene: TRBD2
abundance: NA
len: 19

CDR3aa: CATSTESTANYGYTF
CDR3nt: TGTGCCACCAGCACCGAATCGACAGCTAACTATGGCTACACCTTC
j_gene: TRBJ1-2
v_gene: TRBV15
d_gene: NA
abundance: NA
len: 15

CDR3aa: CASSYGSPGQGTYEQYF
CDR3nt: TGTGCCAGCAGTTACGGGTCGCCGGGACAGGGCACCTACGAGCAGTACTTC
j_gene: TRBJ2-7
v_gene: TRBV6-5
d_gene: TRBD1
abundance: many
len: 17

CDR3aa: CASSREVRSSYNSPLHF
CDR3nt: TGTGCCAGCAGCCGGGAGGTCAGAAGCTCCTATAATTCACCCCTCCACTTT
j_gene: TRBJ1-6
v_gene: TRBV7-2
d_gene: NA
abundance: few
len: 17

CDR3aa: CASSERQGGMNTEAFF
CDR3nt: TGCGCCAGCAGCGAAAGACAGGGTGGGATGAACACTGAAGCTTTCTTT
j_gene: TRBJ1-1
v_gene: TRBV5-1
d_gene: TRBD1
abundance: NA
len: 16

CDR3aa: CASSASRLGTDTQYF
CDR3nt: TGTGCCAGCAGCGCCTCGAGACTGGGCACAGATACGCAGTATTTT
j_gene: TRBJ2-3
v_gene: TRBV27
d_gene: NA
abundance: few
len: 15

CDR3aa: CATSDPLGGVGTDTQYF
CDR3nt: TGTGCCACCAGTGACCCCCTGGGGGGAGTCGGGACAGATACGCAGTATTTT
j_gene: TRBJ2-3
v_gene: TRBV24-1
d_gene: NA
abundance: NA
len: 17

CDR3aa: CSAKTLAGPGSYNEQFF
CDR3nt: TGCAGTGCTAAAACTCTGGCGGGACCGGGGTCCTACAATGAGCAGTTCTTC
j_gene: TRBJ2-1
v_gene: TRBV20-1
d_gene: NA
abundance: NA
len: 17

CDR3aa: CSARERTSGRRNEQFF
CDR3nt: TGCAGTGCTAGAGAAAGGACTAGCGGGAGACGCAATGAGCAGTTCTTC
j_gene: TRBJ2-1
v_gene: TRBV20-1
d_gene: TRBD2
abundance: NA
len: 16

CDR3aa: CASSPVREQFF
CDR3nt: TGTGCCAGCAGCCCGGTTAGGGAGCAGTTCTTC
j_gene: TRBJ2-1
v_gene: TRBV12-3/TRBV12-4
d_gene: NA
abundance: NA
len: 11

CDR3aa: CASSLGNLNTEAFF
CDR3nt: TGTGCCAGCAGCTTAGGAAATCTGAACACTGAAGCTTTCTTT
j_gene: TRBJ1-1
v_gene: TRBV7-9
d_gene: NA
abundance: NA
len: 14

CDR3aa: CASKRLAGLRDEQYF
CDR3nt: TGTGCCAGCAAACGACTAGCGGGCCTTAGGGACGAGCAGTACTTC
j_gene: TRBJ2-7
v_gene: TRBV6-6
d_gene: TRBD2
abundance: few
len: 15

CDR3aa: CSARGGQGATYEQYF
CDR3nt: TGCAGTGCTAGGGGGGGACAGGGGGCCACCTACGAGCAGTACTTC
j_gene: TRBJ2-7
v_gene: TRBV20-1
d_gene: TRBD1
abundance: few
len: 15

CDR3aa: CASTSGQGYEQYF
CDR3nt: TGTGCCAGCACATCCGGACAGGGCTACGAGCAGTACTTC
j_gene: TRBJ2-7
v_gene: TRBV2
d_gene: TRBD1
abundance: few
len: 13

CDR3aa: CSASQTIGGLGETQYF
CDR3nt: TGCAGTGCTAGTCAAACGATAGGGGGGCTCGGGGAGACCCAGTACTTC
j_gene: TRBJ2-5
v_gene: TRBV20-1
d_gene: NA
abundance: NA
len: 16

CDR3aa: CASKGAGYGYTF
CDR3nt: TGTGCCAGCAAGGGGGCGGGCTATGGCTACACCTTC
j_gene: TRBJ1-2
v_gene: TRBV6-5
d_gene: TRBD1
abundance: many
len: 12

CDR3aa: CSASGTSGRRGNEQFF
CDR3nt: TGCAGTGCCAGCGGGACTAGCGGGAGACGCGGCAATGAGCAGTTCTTC
j_gene: TRBJ2-1
v_gene: TRBV20-1
d_gene: TRBD2
abundance: NA
len: 16

CDR3aa: CASSSGKNYTF
CDR3nt: TGTGCCAGCAGTTCGGGCAAGAACTACACCTTC
j_gene: TRBJ1-2
v_gene: TRBV6-5
d_gene: NA
abundance: NA
len: 11

CDR3aa: CASSLSRGTANTGELFF
CDR3nt: TGTGCCAGCAGCTTATCCCGGGGGACAGCGAACACCGGGGAGCTGTTTTTT
j_gene: TRBJ2-2
v_gene: TRBV11-3
d_gene: NA
abundance: NA
len: 17

CDR3aa: CASSLGQGGFNYGYTF
CDR3nt: TGTGCCAGCAGTTTAGGACAGGGGGGATTTAACTATGGCTACACCTTC
j_gene: TRBJ1-2
v_gene: TRBV25-1
d_gene: TRBD1
abundance: NA
len: 16

CDR3aa: CASVDSQETQYF
CDR3nt: TGTGCCAGCGTGGACAGCCAAGAGACCCAGTACTTC
j_gene: TRBJ2-5
v_gene: TRBV12-3/TRBV12-4
d_gene: NA
abundance: NA
len: 12

CDR3aa: CASSLWTSGRAGNEQYF
CDR3nt: TGTGCCAGCAGCCTGTGGACTAGCGGGAGGGCGGGTAATGAGCAGTACTTC
j_gene: TRBJ2-4
v_gene: TRBV7-6
d_gene: TRBD2
abundance: NA
len: 17

CDR3aa: CASSSQQAQYF
CDR3nt: TGTGCCAGCAGCTCCCAGCAGGCCCAGTACTTC
j_gene: TRBJ2-5
v_gene: TRBV7-9
d_gene: NA
abundance: few
len: 11

CDR3aa: CSVEGQGGEQYF
CDR3nt: TGCAGCGTTGAGGGACAGGGTGGAGAGCAGTACTTC
j_gene: TRBJ2-7
v_gene: TRBV29-1
d_gene: TRBD1
abundance: NA
len: 12

CDR3aa: CSVQTGRETQYF
CDR3nt: TGCAGCGTGCAGACAGGCAGGGAGACCCAGTACTTC
j_gene: TRBJ2-5
v_gene: TRBV29-1
d_gene: NA
abundance: few
len: 12

CDR3aa: CASSLSPVAQSTDTQYF
CDR3nt: TGTGCCAGCAGTTTATCGCCTGTTGCCCAGAGCACAGATACGCAGTATTTT
j_gene: TRBJ2-3
v_gene: TRBV27
d_gene: NA
abundance: NA
len: 17